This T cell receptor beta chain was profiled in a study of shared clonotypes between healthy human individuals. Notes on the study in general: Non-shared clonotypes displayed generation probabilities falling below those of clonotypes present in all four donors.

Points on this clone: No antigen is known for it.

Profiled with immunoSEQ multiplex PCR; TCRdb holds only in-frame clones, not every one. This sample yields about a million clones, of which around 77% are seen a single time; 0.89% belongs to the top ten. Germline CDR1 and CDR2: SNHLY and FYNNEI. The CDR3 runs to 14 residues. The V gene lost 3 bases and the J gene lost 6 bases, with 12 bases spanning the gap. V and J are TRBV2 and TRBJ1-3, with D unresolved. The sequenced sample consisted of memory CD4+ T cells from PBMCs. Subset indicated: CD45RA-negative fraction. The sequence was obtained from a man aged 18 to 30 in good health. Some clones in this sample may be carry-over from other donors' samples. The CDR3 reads CASSDRVAENTIYF. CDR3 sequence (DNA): TGTGCCAGCAGTGACCGTGTCGCAGAAAACACCATATATTTT.